Presented here are 4 T cell receptor beta chains from one specimen sequenced in a study of blood T cell repertoires in COVID-19. Assay used: immunoSEQ multiplex PCR; TCRdb lists only in-frame clones, some missing. The table has about 150,000 clones, less than 90% seen once. The specimen sequenced was peripheral blood. Source of these receptors: a man aged 25 to 40 with COVID-19, enrolled during active disease.

The chain is built from TRBV11-3 and TRBJ2-7, with D tentatively TRBD1 (5 bases). V was pared by 3 bases and J by 0 bases, with 9 bases between. Germline loops: CDR1 SGHNT, CDR2 YENEEA. This CDR3 region has 14 residues. The chain's CDR3 is CASSFGRGSYEQYF. DNA of the CDR3: TGTGCCAGCAGCTTCGGAAGGGGCTCCTACGAGCAGTACTTC.

The chain employs TRBV19 and TRBJ2-2; 8 bases map to TRBD2. V shed 7 bases, J shed 5 bases, and the junction held 12 bases outside the gene matches. From germline, CDR1 is LNHDA and CDR2 SQIVND (reference sequence). The CDR3 totals 16 residues. This CDR3 reads CASTRWGTRITGELFF. CDR3 nucleotide sequence: TGTGCCAGTACCCGTTGGGGGACTAGGATTACCGGGGAGCTGTTTTTT.

In nucleotides, the CDR3 is TGTGCCAGCAGTCCCTTCCGAGCTCCGCCCCAGCATTTT. It yields the protein CASSPFRAPPQHF. The chain combines TRBV27 with TRBJ1-5; D is ambiguous. V was cut by 5 bases and J by 9 bases, with 14 bases left in between. The germline gives CDR1 MNHEY, CDR2 SMNVEV (reference sequence). The CDR3 consists of 13 residues.

CDR3 loop: CASSKIDRVNEQYF. The CDR3 bases are TGTGCCAGTAGTAAGATCGACAGGGTAAACGAGCAGTACTTC. The V call is TRBV19, the J call TRBJ2-7; 7 positions agree with TRBD1. V dropped 4 bases and J dropped 5; count of bases not matched to a gene: 8. The CDR3 sequence is 14 residues long. CDR1 is LNHDA and CDR2 is SQIVND in the germline V gene (reference sequence).